One T cell receptor beta chain is described in this entry. Its antigen is unknown. TCRdb's copy holds only in-frame clones and misses some; the assay was immunoSEQ multiplex PCR. The sample has just under 65,000 clones, less than 95% seen once. This entry comes from a study of OX40 agonist ivuxolimab in advanced cancers. About the research overall: Among those treated, three patients had partial responses, one with hepatocellular carcinoma and two with cutaneous melanoma. Study results and limitations: At doses 0.1 to 3.0 mg/kg, CD4+ and CD8+ clones expanded. Nonresponders, in some cases, also had low normalized T-cell clonal expansion.

Germline V gene lookup returns CDR1 MNHEY and CDR2 SMNVEV (reference sequence). This CDR3 is built from 16 residues. Unmatched junction bases numbered 6, after V lost 1 base and J lost 5 bases. Sampled blood was obtained at baseline, cycle 4 day 1, and cycle 7 day 1. This sequence joins TRBV27 and TRBJ2-1; 9 bases line up with TRBD1. This specimen was CD4+ or CD8+ T cells sorted from blood, taken in a trial of the OX40 agonist ivuxolimab. This TCR came from an adult with an advanced solid tumor such as melanoma, head and neck, liver or kidney cancer. Here the CDR3 reads CASSLFRTGAHNEQFF. DNA of the CDR3: TGTGCCAGCAGTTTATTTAGGACAGGGGCCCACAATGAGCAGTTCTTC.